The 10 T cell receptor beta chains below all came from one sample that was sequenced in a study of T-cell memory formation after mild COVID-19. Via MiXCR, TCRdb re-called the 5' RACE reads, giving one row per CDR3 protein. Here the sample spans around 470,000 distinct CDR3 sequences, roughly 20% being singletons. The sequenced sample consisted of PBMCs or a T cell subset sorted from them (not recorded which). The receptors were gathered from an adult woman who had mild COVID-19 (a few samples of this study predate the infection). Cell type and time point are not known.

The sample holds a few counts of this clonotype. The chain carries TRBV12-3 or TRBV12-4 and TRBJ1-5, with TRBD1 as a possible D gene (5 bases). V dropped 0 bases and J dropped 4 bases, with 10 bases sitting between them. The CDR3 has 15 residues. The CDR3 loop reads CASSLAGVANQPQHF. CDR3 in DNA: TGTGCCAGCAGTTTAGCGGGGGTGGCGAATCAGCCCCAGCATTTT.

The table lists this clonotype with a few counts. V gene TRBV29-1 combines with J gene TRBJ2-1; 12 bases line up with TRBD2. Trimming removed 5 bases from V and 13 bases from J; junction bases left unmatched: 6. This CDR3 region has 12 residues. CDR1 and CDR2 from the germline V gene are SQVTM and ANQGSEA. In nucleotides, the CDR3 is TGCAGCGTTCCGACTAGCGGGGGACCCCAGTTCTTC. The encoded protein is CSVPTSGGPQFF.

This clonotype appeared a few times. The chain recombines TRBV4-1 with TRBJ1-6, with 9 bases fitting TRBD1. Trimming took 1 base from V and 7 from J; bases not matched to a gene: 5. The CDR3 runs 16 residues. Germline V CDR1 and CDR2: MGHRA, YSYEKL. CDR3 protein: CASSQGGQGDNSPLHF. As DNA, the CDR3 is TGCGCCAGCAGCCAAGGGGGACAGGGTGACAATTCACCCCTCCACTTT.

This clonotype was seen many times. CDR3 amino acids: CASSSAGGRGRETEAFF. CDR3 in DNA: TGTGCCAGCAGCTCGGCGGGCGGGAGGGGGAGGGAAACTGAAGCTTTCTTT. The chain has TRBV5-5 and TRBJ1-1; D perhaps matches TRBD1 (6 bases). The germline CDR1 and CDR2 sequences are SGHKS and YYEKEE (reference sequence). The CDR3 has 17 residues. The ends were cut back, 3 bases at V and 5 bases at J, with 23 bases in the middle.

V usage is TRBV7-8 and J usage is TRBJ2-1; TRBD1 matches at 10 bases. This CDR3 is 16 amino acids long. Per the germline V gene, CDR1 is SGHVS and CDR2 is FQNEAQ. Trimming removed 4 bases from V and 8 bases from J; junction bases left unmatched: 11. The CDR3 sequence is CASSSNPGTGVHEQFF. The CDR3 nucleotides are TGTGCCAGCAGCTCAAATCCCGGGACAGGGGTTCATGAGCAGTTCTTC. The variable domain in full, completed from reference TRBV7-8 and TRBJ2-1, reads GAGVSQSPRYKVAKRGQDVALRCDPISGHVSLFWYQQALGQGPEFLTYFQNEAQLDKSGLPSDRFFAERPEGSVSTLKIQRTQQEDSAVYLCASSSNPGTGVHEQFFGPGTRLTVL.

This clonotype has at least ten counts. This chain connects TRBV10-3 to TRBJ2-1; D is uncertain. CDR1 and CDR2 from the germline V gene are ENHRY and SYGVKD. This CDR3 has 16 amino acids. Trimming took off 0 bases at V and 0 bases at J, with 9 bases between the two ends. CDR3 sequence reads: CAISESKLSSYNEQFF. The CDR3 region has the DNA TGTGCCATCAGTGAGTCGAAGCTCAGCTCCTACAATGAGCAGTTCTTC.

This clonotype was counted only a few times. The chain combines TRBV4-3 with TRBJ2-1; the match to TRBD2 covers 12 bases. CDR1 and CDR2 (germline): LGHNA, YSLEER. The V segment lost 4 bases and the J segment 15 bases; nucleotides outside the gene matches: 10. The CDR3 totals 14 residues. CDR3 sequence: CASSLILAGGPLFF. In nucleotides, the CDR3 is TGCGCCAGCAGCCTAATTCTAGCGGGAGGGCCGTTGTTCTTC.

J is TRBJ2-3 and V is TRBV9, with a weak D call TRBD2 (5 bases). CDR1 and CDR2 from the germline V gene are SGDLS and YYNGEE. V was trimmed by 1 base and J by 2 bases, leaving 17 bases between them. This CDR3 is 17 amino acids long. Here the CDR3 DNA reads TGTGCCAGCAGCGTAAGGGAGTCCGGCGGCGACACAGATACGCAGTATTTT. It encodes CASSVRESGGDTDTQYF. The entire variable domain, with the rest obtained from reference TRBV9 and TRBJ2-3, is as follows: DSGVTQTPKHLITATGQRVTLRCSPRSGDLSVYWYQQSLDQGLQFLIQYYNGEERAKGNILERFSAQQFPDLHSELNLSSLELGDSALYFCASSVRESGGDTDTQYFGPGTRLTVL.

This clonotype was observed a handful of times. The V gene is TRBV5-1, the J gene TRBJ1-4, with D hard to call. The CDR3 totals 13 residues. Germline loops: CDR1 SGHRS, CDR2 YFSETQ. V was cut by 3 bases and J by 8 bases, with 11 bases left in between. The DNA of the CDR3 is TGCGCCAGCAGCTCCCACCTGTCGGAAAAACTGTTTTTT. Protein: CASSSHLSEKLFF.

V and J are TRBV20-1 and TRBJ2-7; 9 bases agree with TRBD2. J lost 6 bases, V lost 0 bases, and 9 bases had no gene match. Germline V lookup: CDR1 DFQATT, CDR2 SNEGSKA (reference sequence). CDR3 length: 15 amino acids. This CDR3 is CSARDLLGTSTEQYF. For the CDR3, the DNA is TGCAGTGCTAGAGATCTCTTAGGGACTAGCACCGAGCAGTACTTC.